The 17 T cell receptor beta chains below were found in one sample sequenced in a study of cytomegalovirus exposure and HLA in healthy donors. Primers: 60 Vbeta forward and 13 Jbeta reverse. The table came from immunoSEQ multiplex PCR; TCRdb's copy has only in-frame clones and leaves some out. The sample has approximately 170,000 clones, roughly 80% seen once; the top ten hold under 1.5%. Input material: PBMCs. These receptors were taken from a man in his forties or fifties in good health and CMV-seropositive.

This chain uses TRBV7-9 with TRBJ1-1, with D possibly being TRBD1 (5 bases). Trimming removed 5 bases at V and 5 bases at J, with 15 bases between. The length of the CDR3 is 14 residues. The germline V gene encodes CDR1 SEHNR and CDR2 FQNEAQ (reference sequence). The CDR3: CASSPRGGETEAFF. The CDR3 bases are TGTGCCAGCAGCCCCCGCGGGGGTGAAACTGAAGCTTTCTTT.

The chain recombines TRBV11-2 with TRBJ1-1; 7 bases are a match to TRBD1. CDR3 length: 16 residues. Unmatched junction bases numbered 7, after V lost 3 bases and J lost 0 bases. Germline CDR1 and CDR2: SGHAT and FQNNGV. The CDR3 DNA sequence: TGTGCCAGCAGCTTGGGGGTGGGACAGATGAACACTGAAGCTTTCTTT. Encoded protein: CASSLGVGQMNTEAFF.

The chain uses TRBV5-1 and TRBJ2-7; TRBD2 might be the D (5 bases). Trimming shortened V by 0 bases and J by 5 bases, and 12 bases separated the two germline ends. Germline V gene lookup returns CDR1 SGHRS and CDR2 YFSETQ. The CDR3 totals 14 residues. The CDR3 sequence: CASSLVLGGHEQYF. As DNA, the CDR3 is TGCGCCAGCAGCTTGGTACTAGGTGGCCACGAGCAGTACTTC.

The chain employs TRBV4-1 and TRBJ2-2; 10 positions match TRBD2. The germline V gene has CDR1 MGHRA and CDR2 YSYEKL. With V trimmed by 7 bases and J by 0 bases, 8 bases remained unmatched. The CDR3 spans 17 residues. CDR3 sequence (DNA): TGCGCCAGCACCTCGATAGCGGGGGGCCCGAACACCGGGGAGCTGTTTTTT. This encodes CASTSIAGGPNTGELFF.

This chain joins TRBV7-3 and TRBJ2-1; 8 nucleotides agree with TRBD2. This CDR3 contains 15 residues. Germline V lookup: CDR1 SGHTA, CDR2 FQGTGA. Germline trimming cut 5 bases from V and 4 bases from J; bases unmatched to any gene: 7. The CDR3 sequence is CASSPLGGGYNEQFF. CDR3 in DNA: TGTGCCAGCAGCCCCCTTGGCGGGGGGTACAATGAGCAGTTCTTC.

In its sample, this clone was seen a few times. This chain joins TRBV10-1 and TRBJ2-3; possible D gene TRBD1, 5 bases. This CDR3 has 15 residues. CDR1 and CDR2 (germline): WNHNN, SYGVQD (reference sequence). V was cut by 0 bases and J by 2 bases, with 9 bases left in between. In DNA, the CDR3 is TGCGCCAGCAGTGAGTCAGGGGCCGTCACAGATACGCAGTATTTT. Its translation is CASSESGAVTDTQYF.

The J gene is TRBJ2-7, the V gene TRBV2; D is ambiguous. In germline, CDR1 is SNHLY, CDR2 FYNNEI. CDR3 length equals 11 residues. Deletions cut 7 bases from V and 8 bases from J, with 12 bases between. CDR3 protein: CASTQAAQQYF. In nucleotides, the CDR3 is TGTGCCAGCACTCAGGCAGCCCAGCAGTACTTC. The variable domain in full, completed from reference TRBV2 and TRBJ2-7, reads EPEVTQTPSHQVTQMGQEVILRCVPISNHLYFYWYRQILGQKVEFLVSFYNNEISEKSEIFDDQFSVERPDGSNFTLKIRSTKLEDSAMYFCASTQAAQQYFGPGTRLTVT.

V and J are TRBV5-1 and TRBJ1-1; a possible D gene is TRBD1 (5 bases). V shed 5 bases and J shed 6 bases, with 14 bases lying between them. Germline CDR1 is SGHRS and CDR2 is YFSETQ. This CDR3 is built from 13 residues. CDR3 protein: CASSTGRGAEAFF. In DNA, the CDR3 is TGCGCCAGCAGTACCGGCCGGGGGGCTGAAGCTTTCTTT.

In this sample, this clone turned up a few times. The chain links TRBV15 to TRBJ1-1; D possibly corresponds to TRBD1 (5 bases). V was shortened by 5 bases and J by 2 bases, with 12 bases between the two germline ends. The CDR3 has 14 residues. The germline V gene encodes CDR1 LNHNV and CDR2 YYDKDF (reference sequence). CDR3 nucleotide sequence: TGTGCCACCAGCCTTTTCGGGGGTAACACTGAAGCTTTCTTT. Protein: CATSLFGGNTEAFF.

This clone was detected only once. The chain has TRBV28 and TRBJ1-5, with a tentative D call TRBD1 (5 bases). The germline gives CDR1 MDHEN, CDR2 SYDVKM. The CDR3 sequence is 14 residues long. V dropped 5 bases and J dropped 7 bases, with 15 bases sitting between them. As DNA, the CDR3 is TGTGCCAGCAGTATGACAGATAATGGGCAGCCCCAGCATTTT. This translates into CASSMTDNGQPQHF.

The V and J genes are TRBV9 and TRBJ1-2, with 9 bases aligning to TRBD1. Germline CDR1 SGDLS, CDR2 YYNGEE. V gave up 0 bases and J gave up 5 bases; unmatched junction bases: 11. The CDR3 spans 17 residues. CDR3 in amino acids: CASSVGYGQGFMYGYTF. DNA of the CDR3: TGTGCCAGCAGCGTAGGATACGGACAGGGGTTCATGTATGGCTACACCTTC.

The DNA of the CDR3 is TGTGCCAGCAGCCGGGACAGGGGCACTGAAGCTTTCTTT. The encoded protein is CASSRDRGTEAFF. The chain joins TRBV5-6 to TRBJ1-1; 10 bases are shared with TRBD1. Per the germline V gene, CDR1 is SGHDT and CDR2 is YYEEEE. The CDR3 spans 13 residues. Trimming took 4 bases from V and 4 from J; bases not matched to a gene: 1.

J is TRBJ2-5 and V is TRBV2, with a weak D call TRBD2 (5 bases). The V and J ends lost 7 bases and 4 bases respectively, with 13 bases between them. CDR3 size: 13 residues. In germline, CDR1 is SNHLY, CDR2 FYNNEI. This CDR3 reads CASTGGGGETQYF. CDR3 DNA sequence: TGTGCCAGCACAGGAGGCGGAGGAGAGACCCAGTACTTC.

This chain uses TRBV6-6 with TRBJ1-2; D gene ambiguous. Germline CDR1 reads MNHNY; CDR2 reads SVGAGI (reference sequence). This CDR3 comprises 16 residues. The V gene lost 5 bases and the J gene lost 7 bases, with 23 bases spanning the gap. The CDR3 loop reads CASSLALPAKNFGYTF. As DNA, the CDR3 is TGTGCCAGCAGTCTAGCTCTCCCAGCGAAAAATTTTGGCTACACCTTC.

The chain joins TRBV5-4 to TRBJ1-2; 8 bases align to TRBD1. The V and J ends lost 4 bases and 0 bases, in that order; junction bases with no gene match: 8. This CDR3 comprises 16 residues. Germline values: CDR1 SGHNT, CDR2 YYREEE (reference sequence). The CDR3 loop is CASSRLDRGSNYGYTF. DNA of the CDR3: TGTGCCAGCAGCCGGCTTGACAGGGGTTCTAACTATGGCTACACCTTC.

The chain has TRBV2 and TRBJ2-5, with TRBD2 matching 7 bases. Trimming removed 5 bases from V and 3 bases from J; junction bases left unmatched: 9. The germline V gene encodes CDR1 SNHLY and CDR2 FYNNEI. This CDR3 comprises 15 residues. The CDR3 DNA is TGTGCCAGCAGTCCCCACACTGGACTAGAAGAGACCCAGTACTTC. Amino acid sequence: CASSPHTGLEETQYF. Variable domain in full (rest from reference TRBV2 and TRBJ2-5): EPEVTQTPSHQVTQMGQEVILRCVPISNHLYFYWYRQILGQKVEFLVSFYNNEISEKSEIFDDQFSVERPDGSNFTLKIRSTKLEDSAMYFCASSPHTGLEETQYFGPGTRLLVL.

The CDR3, as DNA: TGCAGCTCCGCCGGGGGGCTGGGGGGCTACACCTTC. Amino acids: CSSAGGLGGYTF. V gene TRBV29-1 combines with J gene TRBJ1-2; TRBD1 might be the D (6 bases). Germline values: CDR1 SQVTM, CDR2 ANQGSEA. This CDR3 spans 12 amino acids. V dropped 8 bases and J dropped 8 bases, with 18 bases sitting between them.